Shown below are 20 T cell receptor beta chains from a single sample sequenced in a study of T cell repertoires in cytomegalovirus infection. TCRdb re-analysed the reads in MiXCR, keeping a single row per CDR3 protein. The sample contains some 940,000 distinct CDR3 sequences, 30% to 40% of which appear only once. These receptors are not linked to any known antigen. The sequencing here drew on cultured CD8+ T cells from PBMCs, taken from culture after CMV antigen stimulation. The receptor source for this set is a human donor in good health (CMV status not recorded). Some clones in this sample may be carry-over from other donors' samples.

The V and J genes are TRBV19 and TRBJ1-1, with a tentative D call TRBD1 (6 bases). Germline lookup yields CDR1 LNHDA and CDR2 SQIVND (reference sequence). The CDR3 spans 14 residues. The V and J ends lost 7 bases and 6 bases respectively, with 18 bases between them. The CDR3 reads CASTTWGGGPEAFF. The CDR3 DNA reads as TGTGCCAGTACCACCTGGGGAGGGGGGCCTGAAGCTTTCTTT.

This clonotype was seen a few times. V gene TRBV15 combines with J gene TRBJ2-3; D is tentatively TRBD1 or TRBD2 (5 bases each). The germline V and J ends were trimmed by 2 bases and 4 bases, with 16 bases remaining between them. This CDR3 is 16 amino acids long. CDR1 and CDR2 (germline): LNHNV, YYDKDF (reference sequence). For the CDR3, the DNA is TGTGCCACCAGCAGACCCGAGGGACGGGTCGCAGATACGCAGTATTTT. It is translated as CATSRPEGRVADTQYF.

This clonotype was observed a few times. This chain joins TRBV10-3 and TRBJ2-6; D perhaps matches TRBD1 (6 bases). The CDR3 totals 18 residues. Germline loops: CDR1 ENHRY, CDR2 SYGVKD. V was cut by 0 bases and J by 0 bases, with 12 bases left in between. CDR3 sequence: CAISESTGLSSGANVLTF. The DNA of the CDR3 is TGTGCCATCAGTGAGTCTACAGGGCTGAGCTCTGGGGCCAACGTCCTGACTTTC.

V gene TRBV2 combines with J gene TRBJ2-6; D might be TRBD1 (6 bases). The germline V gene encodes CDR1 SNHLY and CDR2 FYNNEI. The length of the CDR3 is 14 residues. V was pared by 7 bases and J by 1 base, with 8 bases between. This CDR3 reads CASIGQSGANVLTF. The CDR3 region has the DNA TGTGCCAGCATCGGACAGTCTGGGGCCAACGTCCTGACTTTC.

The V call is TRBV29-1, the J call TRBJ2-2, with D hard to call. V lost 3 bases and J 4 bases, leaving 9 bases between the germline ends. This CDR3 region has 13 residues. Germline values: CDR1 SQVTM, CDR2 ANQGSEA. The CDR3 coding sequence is TGCAGCGTTGACGGTCAAAGCACCGGGGAGCTGTTTTTT. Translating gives CSVDGQSTGELFF.

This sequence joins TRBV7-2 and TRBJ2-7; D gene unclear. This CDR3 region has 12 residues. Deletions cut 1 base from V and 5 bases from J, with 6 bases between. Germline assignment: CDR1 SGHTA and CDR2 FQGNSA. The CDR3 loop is CASSLVQHEQYF. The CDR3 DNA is TGTGCCAGCAGCTTAGTCCAACACGAGCAGTACTTC.

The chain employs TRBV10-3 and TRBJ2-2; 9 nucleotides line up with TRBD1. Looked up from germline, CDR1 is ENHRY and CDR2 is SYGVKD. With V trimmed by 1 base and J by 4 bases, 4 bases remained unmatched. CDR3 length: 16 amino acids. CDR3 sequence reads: CAISELGQGGTGELFF. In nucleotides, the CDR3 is TGTGCCATCAGTGAGTTGGGACAGGGAGGCACCGGGGAGCTGTTTTTT.

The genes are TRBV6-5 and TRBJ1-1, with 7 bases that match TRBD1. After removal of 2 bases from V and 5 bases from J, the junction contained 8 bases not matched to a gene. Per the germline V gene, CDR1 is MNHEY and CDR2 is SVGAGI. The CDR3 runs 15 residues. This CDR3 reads CASSYGLQGGTEAFF. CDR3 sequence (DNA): TGTGCCAGCAGTTACGGGTTGCAGGGGGGAACTGAAGCTTTCTTT.

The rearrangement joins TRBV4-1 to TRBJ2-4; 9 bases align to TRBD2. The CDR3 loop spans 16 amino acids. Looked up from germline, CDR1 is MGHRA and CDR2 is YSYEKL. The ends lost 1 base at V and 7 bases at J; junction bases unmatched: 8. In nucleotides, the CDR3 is TGCGCCAGCAGCCAAGGGGCGGGGGGGCTGGATAACATTCAGTACTTC. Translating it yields CASSQGAGGLDNIQYF.

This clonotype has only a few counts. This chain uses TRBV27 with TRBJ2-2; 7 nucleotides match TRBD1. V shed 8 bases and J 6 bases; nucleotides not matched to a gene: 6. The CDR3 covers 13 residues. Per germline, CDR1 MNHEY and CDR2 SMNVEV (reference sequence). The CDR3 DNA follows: TGTGCCAGCTCTAAGGGGGCCTCCGGGGAGCTGTTTTTT. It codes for CASSKGASGELFF.

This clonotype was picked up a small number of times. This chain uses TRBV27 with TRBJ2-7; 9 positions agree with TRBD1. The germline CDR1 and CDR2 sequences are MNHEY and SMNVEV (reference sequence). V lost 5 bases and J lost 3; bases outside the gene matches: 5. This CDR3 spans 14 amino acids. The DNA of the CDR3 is TGTGCCAGCAGTACCACAGGGGGCAACTACGAGCAGTACTTC. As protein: CASSTTGGNYEQYF.

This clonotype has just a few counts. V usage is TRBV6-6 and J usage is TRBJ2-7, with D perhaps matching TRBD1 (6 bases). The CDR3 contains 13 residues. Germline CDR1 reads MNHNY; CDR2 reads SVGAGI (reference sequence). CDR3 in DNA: TGTGCGGTACTCAGGACAGAGTTTTACGAGCAGTACGTC. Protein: CAVLRTEFYEQYV.

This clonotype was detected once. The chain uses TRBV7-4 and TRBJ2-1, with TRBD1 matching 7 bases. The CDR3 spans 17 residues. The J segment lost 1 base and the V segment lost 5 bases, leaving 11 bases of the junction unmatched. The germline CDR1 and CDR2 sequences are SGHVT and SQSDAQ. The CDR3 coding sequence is TGTGCCAGCAGCATCACGACAGGGACATTTTCCTACAATGAGCAGTTCTTC. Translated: CASSITTGTFSYNEQFF.

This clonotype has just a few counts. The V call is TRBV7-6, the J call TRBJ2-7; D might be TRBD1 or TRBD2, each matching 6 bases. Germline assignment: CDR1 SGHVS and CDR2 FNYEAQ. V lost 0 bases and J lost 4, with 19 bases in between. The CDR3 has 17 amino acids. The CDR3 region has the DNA TGTGCCAGCAGCTTAGCTTCAGGGGAGGATAATCTATACGAGCAGTACTTC. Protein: CASSLASGEDNLYEQYF.

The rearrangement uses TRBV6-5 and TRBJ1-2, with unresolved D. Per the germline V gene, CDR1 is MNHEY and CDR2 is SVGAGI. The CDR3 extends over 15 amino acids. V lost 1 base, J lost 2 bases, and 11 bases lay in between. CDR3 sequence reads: CASSYFAASNYGYTF. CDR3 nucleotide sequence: TGTGCCAGCAGTTACTTTGCAGCCTCCAACTATGGCTACACCTTC.

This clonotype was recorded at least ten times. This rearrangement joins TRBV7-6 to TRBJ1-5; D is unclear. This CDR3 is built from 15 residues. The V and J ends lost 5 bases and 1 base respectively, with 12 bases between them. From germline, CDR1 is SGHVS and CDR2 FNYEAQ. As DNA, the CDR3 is TGTGCCAGCAGCGCTTTCAGGTCGAGCAATCAGCCCCAGCATTTT. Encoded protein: CASSAFRSSNQPQHF. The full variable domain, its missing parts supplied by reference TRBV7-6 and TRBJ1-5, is GAGVSQSPRYKVTKRGQDVALRCDPISGHVSLYWYRQALGQGPEFLTYFNYEAQQDKSGLPNDRFSAERPEGSISTLTIQRTEQRDSAMYRCASSAFRSSNQPQHFGDGTRLSIL.

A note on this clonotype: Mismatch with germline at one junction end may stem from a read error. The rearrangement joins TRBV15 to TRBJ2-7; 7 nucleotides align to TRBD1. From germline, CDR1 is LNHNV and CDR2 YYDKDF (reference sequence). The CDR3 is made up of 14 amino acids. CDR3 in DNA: TGTGTCACCAGCATGGACAGGAAGGCCTACGAGCAGTACTTC. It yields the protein CVTSMDRKAYEQYF.

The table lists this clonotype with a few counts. The CDR3: CASSEPRTGNPLRFF. For the CDR3, the DNA is TGTGCCAGCAGTGAACCCCGAACAGGGAACCCTTTGCGGTTCTTC. The gene calls are TRBV2 and TRBJ2-1; possible D gene TRBD1, 6 bases. The CDR3 extends over 15 amino acids. Germline-derived CDR1 and CDR2 are SNHLY and FYNNEI. V was clipped by 2 bases and J by 15 bases, with 23 bases between them. Using reference TRBV2 and TRBJ2-1 for the parts outside the CDR3, the full variable domain is EPEVTQTPSHQVTQMGQEVILRCVPISNHLYFYWYRQILGQKVEFLVSFYNNEISEKSEIFDDQFSVERPDGSNFTLKIRSTKLEDSAMYFCASSEPRTGNPLRFFGPGTRLTVL.

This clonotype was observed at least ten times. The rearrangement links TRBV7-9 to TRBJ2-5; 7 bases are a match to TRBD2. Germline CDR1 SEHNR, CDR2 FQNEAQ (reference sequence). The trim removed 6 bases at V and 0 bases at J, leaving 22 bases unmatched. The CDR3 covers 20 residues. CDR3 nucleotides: TGTGCCAGCAGTTTCCCCTCTCGGAGCGGGGCTCATCCCTACCAAGAGACCCAGTACTTC. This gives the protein CASSFPSRSGAHPYQETQYF.

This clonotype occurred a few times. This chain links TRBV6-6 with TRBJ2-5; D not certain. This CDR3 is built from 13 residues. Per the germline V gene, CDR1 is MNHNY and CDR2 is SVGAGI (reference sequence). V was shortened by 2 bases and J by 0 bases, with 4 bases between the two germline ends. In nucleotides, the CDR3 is TGTGCCAGCAGTTACGAATACCAAGAGACCCAGTACTTC. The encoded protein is CASSYEYQETQYF.